One sample yielded the 28 T cell receptor beta chains listed below, sequenced in a study of blood T cell repertoires in COVID-19. Method: immunoSEQ multiplex PCR; TCRdb's copy keeps in-frame clones and lacks some. This table holds roughly 100,000 clones, 82% found once. The material sequenced was peripheral blood. The receptors come from a man aged 55 to 70 with acute or convalescent COVID-19.

This chain uses TRBV21-1 with TRBJ1-3. TRBV21-1 is a known pseudogene. The CDR3 loop spans 15 amino acids. CDR3: CASSKGSLRAGTIYF. The CDR3 DNA is TGTGCCAGCAGCAAAGGAAGTCTTCGTGCGGGCACCATATATTTT.

This chain links TRBV5-8 with TRBJ1-1; D is unclear. Germline V gives CDR1 SGHTS, CDR2 YDEGEE. The CDR3 is 12 residues long. V gave up 1 base and J gave up 2 bases, with 3 bases separating them. This CDR3 reads CASSLYNTEAFF. In DNA form, the CDR3 reads TGTGCCAGCAGCTTGTATAACACTGAAGCTTTCTTT.

The chain has TRBV3-1 (or the pseudogene TRBV3-2) and TRBJ1-1, with 9 bases fitting TRBD1. Germline V gives CDR1 LGHDT, CDR2 YNNKEL (reference sequence). The V gene end was trimmed by 4 bases and the J gene end by 0 bases; junction bases not matched to a gene: 15. The CDR3 is 19 amino acids. The CDR3 region is CASSRPHNRGQGMNTEAFF. CDR3 DNA sequence: TGTGCCAGCAGCCGCCCCCATAACAGGGGGCAAGGGATGAACACTGAAGCTTTCTTT.

This chain connects TRBV6-5 to TRBJ2-7; no clear D. The CDR3 sequence is 13 residues long. Germline V CDR1 and CDR2: MNHEY, SVGAGI. V lost 6 bases and J lost 3, with 12 bases in between. Here the CDR3 DNA reads TGTGCCAGCAGGCCCGACTGGAACTACGAGCAGTACTTC. Protein: CASRPDWNYEQYF.

The CDR3 coding sequence is TGTGCCACCAGTGACCGTGATACGCAGTATTTT. Protein product: CATSDRDTQYF. The genes are TRBV24-1 and TRBJ2-3, with unresolved D. Trimming shortened V by 4 bases and J by 6 bases, and 4 bases separated the two germline ends. Per germline, CDR1 KGHDR and CDR2 SFDVKD. The CDR3 runs to 11 residues.

This clone was seen just once. The CDR3 loop reads CASSYGWTSGGGGETQYF. Written as DNA, the CDR3 is TGTGCCAGCAGTTACGGATGGACTAGCGGGGGAGGGGGAGAGACCCAGTACTTC. The chain couples TRBV6-2 or TRBV6-3 to TRBJ2-5; 13 bases agree with TRBD2. The CDR3 loop spans 18 amino acids. Germline values: CDR1 MNHEY, CDR2 SVGEGT. V was pared by 2 bases and J by 4 bases, with 10 bases of the junction left unmatched.

The rearrangement joins TRBV5-1 to TRBJ2-1; tentatively, D is TRBD2 (6 bases). Deletions cut 2 bases from V and 7 bases from J, with 16 bases between. The CDR3 is 15 amino acids. The germline gives CDR1 SGHRS, CDR2 YFSETQ. The CDR3 DNA reads TGCGCCAGCAGCTTCACCTTACTGGAGGGGAATGAGCAGTTCTTC. Encoded protein: CASSFTLLEGNEQFF.

This clone was counted once. V gene TRBV5-1 combines with J gene TRBJ1-4, with D possibly TRBD1 on 6 matching bases. In germline, CDR1 is SGHRS, CDR2 YFSETQ. CDR3 size: 16 residues. V dropped 2 bases and J dropped 6 bases, with 17 bases sitting between them. CDR3 region: CASSLPRQVRDEKLFF. CDR3 nucleotides: TGCGCCAGCAGCTTACCGAGACAGGTTCGGGATGAAAAACTGTTTTTT.

The chain has TRBV5-1 and TRBJ1-1; 7 bases are a match to TRBD1. The CDR3 length is 16 residues. Germline trimming cut 1 base from V and 1 base from J; bases unmatched to any gene: 7. Germline loops: CDR1 SGHRS, CDR2 YFSETQ. CDR3 loop: CASSLQIGTANTEAFF. The CDR3, as DNA: TGCGCCAGCAGCTTGCAAATCGGGACAGCGAACACTGAAGCTTTCTTT.

This chain joins TRBV10-3 and TRBJ2-5; TRBD2 aligns across 12 bases. The CDR3 is 13 residues long. CDR1 is ENHRY, CDR2 SYGVKD, per germline. Losses at the gene ends were 9 bases for V and 5 bases for J; bases not matched to a gene: 4. The CDR3 region is CAIGLAGMETQYF. The CDR3 DNA reads TGTGCCATTGGACTAGCGGGAATGGAGACCCAGTACTTC.

The V call is TRBV30, the J call TRBJ1-5; D is unresolved. Germline V gene lookup returns CDR1 GTSNPN and CDR2 SVGIG (reference sequence). This CDR3 is built from 13 residues. Trimming took 5 bases from V and 0 from J, leaving 8 bases between them. The CDR3 loop reads CAWQDNSNQPQHF. The CDR3 coding sequence is TGTGCCTGGCAGGATAATAGCAATCAGCCCCAGCATTTT.

This chain connects TRBV15 to TRBJ1-3; no clear D. Trimming pared 3 bases from V and 0 bases from J, leaving 12 bases between. Germline V gene sequence: CDR1 LNHNV, CDR2 YYDKDF (reference sequence). The CDR3 consists of 16 residues. The CDR3 here is CATSRASAGSGNTIYF. CDR3 nucleotide sequence: TGTGCCACCAGCAGGGCATCGGCAGGCTCTGGAAACACCATATATTTT.

This chain uses TRBV7-2 with TRBJ2-7; D not resolved. Germline values: CDR1 SGHTA, CDR2 FQGNSA. The CDR3 totals 15 residues. The ends were cut back, 4 bases at V and 2 bases at J, with 15 bases in the middle. This CDR3 is CASSSRQVKAYEQYF. CDR3 nucleotides: TGTGCCAGCAGCTCCAGGCAAGTCAAAGCCTACGAGCAGTACTTC.

This chain uses TRBV4-1 with TRBJ2-7; 10 bases map to TRBD2. V was pared by 4 bases and J by 1 base, with 4 bases of the junction left unmatched. CDR3 size: 15 residues. The V gene's germline CDR1 is MGHRA and CDR2 YSYEKL. Written as DNA, the CDR3 is TGCGCCAGCAGCCGCGGTAGCGGGAGGTCCTACGAGCAGTACTTC. Its protein product is CASSRGSGRSYEQYF.

This rearrangement joins TRBV11-3 to TRBJ1-2; TRBD1 aligns across 9 bases. The CDR3 contains 15 residues. Looked up from germline, CDR1 is SGHNT and CDR2 is YENEEA. J lost 6 bases, V lost 5 bases, and 10 bases had no gene match. The CDR3: CASSPQGAASDGYTF. CDR3 DNA: TGTGCCAGCAGCCCACAGGGGGCGGCGAGTGATGGCTACACCTTC. Together with reference TRBV11-3 and TRBJ1-2, the CDR3 gives the full variable domain: EAGVVQSPRYKIIEKKQPVAFWCNPISGHNTLYWYLQNLGQGPELLIRYENEEAVDDSQLPKDRFSAERLKGVDSTLKIQPAELGDSAVYLCASSPQGAASDGYTFGSGTRLTVV.

Written as DNA, the CDR3 is TGTGCCAGCAGCCCCAGCGGGGGGGCGGCAGATACGCAGTATTTT. Residues: CASSPSGGAADTQYF. This chain links TRBV13 with TRBJ2-3; 10 bases fit TRBD2. Trimming took 5 bases from V and 4 from J; bases not matched to a gene: 6. This CDR3 spans 15 amino acids. The V gene's germline CDR1 is PRHDT and CDR2 FYEKMQ (reference sequence).

The V call is TRBV11-1, the J call TRBJ2-7; 7 bases are a match to TRBD1. V was pared by 5 bases and J by 0 bases, with 4 bases of the junction left unmatched. The CDR3 is 14 amino acids. Germline V lookup: CDR1 SGHAT, CDR2 FQDESV (reference sequence). The CDR3 spells CASSLDRYSYEQYF. The CDR3 coding sequence is TGTGCCAGCAGCCTGGACAGGTACTCCTACGAGCAGTACTTC.

This clone was counted once. This chain links TRBV7-9 with TRBJ2-7, with 7 bases identical to TRBD1. This CDR3 is built from 15 residues. Germline CDR1 SEHNR, CDR2 FQNEAQ (reference sequence). The V gene end was trimmed by 5 bases and the J gene end by 7 bases; junction bases not matched to a gene: 14. The CDR3 bases are TGTGCCAGCAGCGTACCGGGACAGCAAGCCAGAGAGCAGTACTTC. Translation gives CASSVPGQQAREQYF. Filled out from reference TRBV7-9 and TRBJ2-7, the complete variable domain reads DTGVSQNPRHKITKRGQNVTFRCDPISEHNRLYWYRQTLGQGPEFLTYFQNEAQLEKSRLLSDRFSAERPKGSFSTLEIQRTEQGDSAMYLCASSVPGQQAREQYFGPGTRLTVT.

CDR3 nucleotides: TGTGCCAGCAGCTCAAGGACATTGGCAGATACGCAGTATTTT. This sequence encodes CASSSRTLADTQYF. The rearrangement joins TRBV11-2 to TRBJ2-3, with a tentative D call TRBD1 (5 bases). The germline V gene has CDR1 SGHAT and CDR2 FQNNGV. The CDR3 extends over 14 amino acids. The V and J ends lost 4 bases and 4 bases respectively, with 12 bases between them.

V usage is TRBV6-2 or TRBV6-3 and J usage is TRBJ2-7, with D maybe TRBD1 (5 bases). Germline-derived CDR1 and CDR2 are MNHEY and SVGEGT. V gave up 0 bases and J gave up 4 bases, with 16 bases separating them. The CDR3 spans 16 residues. The DNA for the CDR3 is TGTGCCAGCAGTTACTCGGGGCAGGCCCAGTTGTACGAGCAGTACTTC. This translates into CASSYSGQAQLYEQYF.

This clone occurred a few times. This chain links TRBV9 with TRBJ2-7, with D uncertain. Deletions cut 4 bases from V and 1 base from J, with 12 bases between. The CDR3 loop spans 14 amino acids. Germline V gene lookup returns CDR1 SGDLS and CDR2 YYNGEE. The CDR3 here is CASSPLSSSYEQYF. CDR3 in DNA: TGTGCCAGCAGCCCCTTATCCTCTTCCTACGAGCAGTACTTC.

This chain links TRBV5-6 with TRBJ1-1, with TRBD1 matching 10 bases. V shed 5 bases and J 4 bases; nucleotides not matched to a gene: 5. CDR1 SGHDT and CDR2 YYEEEE come from the germline V gene. The CDR3 is made up of 14 amino acids. The CDR3 DNA follows: TGTGCCAGCAGTCTGACAGGGGGCGGCACTGAAGCTTTCTTT. It encodes CASSLTGGGTEAFF.

This clone was counted once. The rearrangement joins TRBV19 to TRBJ1-2, with 8 bases that match TRBD1. V was clipped by 4 bases and J by 4 bases; unmatched bases: 14. Germline-derived CDR1 and CDR2 are LNHDA and SQIVND (reference sequence). This CDR3 contains 17 residues. Here the CDR3 reads CASSRVVTGDLGYGYTF. DNA for the CDR3: TGTGCCAGTAGTAGAGTCGTGACAGGGGATTTGGGCTATGGCTACACCTTC.

CDR3 bases: TGTGCCAGCAGTTCCCTAATAATCGAGCAGTACTTC. It encodes CASSSLIIEQYF. The genes are TRBV28 and TRBJ2-7; unclear D gene. Germline CDR1 reads MDHEN; CDR2 reads SYDVKM. Trimming stripped 4 bases from V and 6 bases from J, with 10 bases between. The CDR3 covers 12 residues.

In this sample, this clone turned up a few times. The gene calls are TRBV19 and TRBJ1-3; unclear D gene. The germline CDR1 and CDR2 sequences are LNHDA and SQIVND (reference sequence). The CDR3 extends over 17 amino acids. V lost 1 base, J lost 2 bases, and 15 bases lay in between. CDR3: CASSIALVAGAGNTIYF. CDR3 nucleotides: TGTGCCAGTAGTATAGCTCTAGTGGCCGGAGCTGGAAACACCATATATTTT.

The V and J genes are TRBV7-2 and TRBJ2-5; tentatively, D is TRBD2 (5 bases). CDR1 is SGHTA and CDR2 is FQGNSA in the germline V gene. The CDR3 runs 15 residues. Trimming cost V 1 base and J 6 bases, with 15 bases left between them. CDR3 protein: CASSLGSSAGQTQYF. The CDR3 bases are TGTGCCAGCAGCTTAGGATCGTCGGCGGGTCAGACCCAGTACTTC.

The chain links TRBV5-6 to TRBJ2-4; D possibly corresponds to TRBD1 (6 bases). V lost 0 bases to trimming and J lost 2 bases, with 18 bases between them. Per germline, CDR1 SGHDT and CDR2 YYEEEE. The CDR3 has 18 amino acids. CDR3 in DNA: TGTGCCAGCAGCTTGGTCCAAAACCTCGGGACACCCAAAAACATTCAGTACTTC. Amino acid sequence: CASSLVQNLGTPKNIQYF.

The rearrangement uses TRBV2 and TRBJ1-3; 7 bases fit TRBD1. Germline loops: CDR1 SNHLY, CDR2 FYNNEI. The trim removed 6 bases at V and 2 bases at J, leaving 10 bases unmatched. The CDR3 has 16 amino acids. The CDR3 region has the DNA TGTGCCAGCAGCCTCCAGGGGGGCAGGGCTGGAAACACCATATATTTT. Amino acids: CASSLQGGRAGNTIYF.